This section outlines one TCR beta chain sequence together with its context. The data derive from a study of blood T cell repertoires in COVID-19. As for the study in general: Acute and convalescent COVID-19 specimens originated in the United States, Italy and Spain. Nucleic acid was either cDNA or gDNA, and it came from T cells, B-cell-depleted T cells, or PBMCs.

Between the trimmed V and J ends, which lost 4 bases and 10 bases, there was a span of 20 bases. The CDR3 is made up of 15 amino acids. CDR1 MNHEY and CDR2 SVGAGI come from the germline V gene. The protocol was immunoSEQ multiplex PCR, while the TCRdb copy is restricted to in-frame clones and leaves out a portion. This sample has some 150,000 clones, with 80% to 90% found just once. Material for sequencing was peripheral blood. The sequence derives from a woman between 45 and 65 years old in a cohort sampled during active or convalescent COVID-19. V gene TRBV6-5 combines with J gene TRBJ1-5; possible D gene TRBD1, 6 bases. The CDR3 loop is CASSSAGGQWGPQHF. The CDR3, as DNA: TGTGCCAGCAGTTCCGCCGGGGGGCAGTGGGGACCCCAGCATTTT.